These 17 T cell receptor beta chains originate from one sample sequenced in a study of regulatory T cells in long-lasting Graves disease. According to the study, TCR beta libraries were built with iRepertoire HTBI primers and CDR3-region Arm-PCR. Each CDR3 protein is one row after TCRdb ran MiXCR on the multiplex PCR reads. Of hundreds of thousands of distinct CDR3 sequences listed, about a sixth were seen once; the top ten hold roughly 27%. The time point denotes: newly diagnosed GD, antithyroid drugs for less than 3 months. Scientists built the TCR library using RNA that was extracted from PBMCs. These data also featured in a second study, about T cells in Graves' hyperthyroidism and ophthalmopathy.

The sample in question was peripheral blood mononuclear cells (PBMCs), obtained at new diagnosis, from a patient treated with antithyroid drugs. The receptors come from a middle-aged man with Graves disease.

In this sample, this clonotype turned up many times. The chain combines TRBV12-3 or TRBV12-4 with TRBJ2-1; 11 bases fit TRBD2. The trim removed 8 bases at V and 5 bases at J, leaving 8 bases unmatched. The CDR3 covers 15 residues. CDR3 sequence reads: CASQLAGAKHNEQFF. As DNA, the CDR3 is TGTGCCAGCCAACTAGCGGGGGCGAAACACAATGAGCAGTTCTTC.

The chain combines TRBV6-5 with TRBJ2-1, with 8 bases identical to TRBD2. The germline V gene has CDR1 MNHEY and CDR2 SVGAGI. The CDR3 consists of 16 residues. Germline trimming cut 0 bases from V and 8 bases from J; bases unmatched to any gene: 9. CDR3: CASSYSLRGGWYEQFF. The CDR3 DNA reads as TGTGCCAGCAGTTACTCGTTACGGGGGGGCTGGTATGAGCAGTTCTTC.

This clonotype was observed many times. The CDR3 spells CSARTPRETQYF. The CDR3, as DNA: TGCAGTGCTCGGACTCCCCGGGAGACCCAGTACTTC. This sequence joins TRBV20-1 and TRBJ2-5; tentative D call: TRBD2 (5 bases). The germline CDR1 and CDR2 sequences are DFQATT and SNEGSKA (reference sequence). This CDR3 is built from 12 residues. Trimming stripped 5 bases from V and 5 bases from J, with 12 bases between.

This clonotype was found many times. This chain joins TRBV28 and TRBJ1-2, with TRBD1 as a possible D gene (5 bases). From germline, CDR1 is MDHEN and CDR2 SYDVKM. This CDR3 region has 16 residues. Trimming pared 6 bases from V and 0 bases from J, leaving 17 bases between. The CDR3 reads CASSFLGTEANYGYTF. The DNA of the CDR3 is TGTGCCAGCAGCTTCCTCGGGACGGAAGCTAACTATGGCTACACCTTC.

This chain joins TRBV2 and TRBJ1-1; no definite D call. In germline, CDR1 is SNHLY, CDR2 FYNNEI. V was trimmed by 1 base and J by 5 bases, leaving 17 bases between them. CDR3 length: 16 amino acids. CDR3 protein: CASSEGGSRAGTEAFF. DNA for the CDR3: TGTGCCAGCAGTGAAGGAGGGTCAAGGGCGGGGACTGAAGCTTTCTTT.

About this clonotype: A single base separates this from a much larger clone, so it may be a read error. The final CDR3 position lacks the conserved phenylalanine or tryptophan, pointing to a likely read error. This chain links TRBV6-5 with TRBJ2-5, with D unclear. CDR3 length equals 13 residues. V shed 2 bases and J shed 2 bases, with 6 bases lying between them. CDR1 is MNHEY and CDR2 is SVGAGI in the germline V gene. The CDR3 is CASSYGQQETQYL. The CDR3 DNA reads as TGTGCCAGCAGTTACGGCCAACAAGAGACCCAGTACCTC.

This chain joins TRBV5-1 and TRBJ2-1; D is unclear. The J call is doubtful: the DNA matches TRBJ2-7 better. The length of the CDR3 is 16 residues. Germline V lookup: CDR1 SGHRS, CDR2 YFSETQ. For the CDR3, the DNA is TGCGCCAGCAGCTCCCTGACGGCCAGCTCCTGCAATGAGCAGTACTTC. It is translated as CASSSLTASSCNEQYF.

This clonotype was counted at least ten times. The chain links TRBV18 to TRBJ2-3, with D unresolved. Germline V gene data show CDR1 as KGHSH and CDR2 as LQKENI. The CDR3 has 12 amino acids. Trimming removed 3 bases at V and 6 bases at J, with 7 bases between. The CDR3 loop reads CASSPSGDTQYF. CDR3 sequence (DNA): TGTGCCAGCTCACCGTCCGGGGATACGCAGTATTTT.

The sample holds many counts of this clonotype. CDR3 in amino acids: CSVGGIGTDTQYF. The DNA of the CDR3 is TGCAGCGTGGGGGGCATTGGCACAGATACGCAGTATTTT. The V and J genes are TRBV29-1 and TRBJ2-3, with D perhaps being TRBD1 or TRBD2 (6 bases each). Germline CDR1 and CDR2: SQVTM and ANQGSEA. This CDR3 has 13 residues. V lost 6 bases and J 1 base, leaving 11 bases between the germline ends.

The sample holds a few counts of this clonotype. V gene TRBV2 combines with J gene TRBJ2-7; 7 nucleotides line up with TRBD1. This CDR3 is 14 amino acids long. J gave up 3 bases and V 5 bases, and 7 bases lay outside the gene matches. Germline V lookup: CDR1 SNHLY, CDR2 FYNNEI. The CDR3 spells CASSYQGVGYEQYF. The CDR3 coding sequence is TGTGCCAGCAGTTATCAGGGGGTGGGCTACGAGCAGTACTTC.

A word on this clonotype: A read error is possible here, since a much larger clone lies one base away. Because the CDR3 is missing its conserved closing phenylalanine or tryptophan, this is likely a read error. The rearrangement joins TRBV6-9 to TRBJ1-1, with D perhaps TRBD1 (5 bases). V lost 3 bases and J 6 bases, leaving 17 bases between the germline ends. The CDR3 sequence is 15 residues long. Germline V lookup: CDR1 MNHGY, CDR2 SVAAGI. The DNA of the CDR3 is TGTGCCAGCAGTTACTATCTGGGGCGGCGGCCTGAAGCTTTCCTT. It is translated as CASSYYLGRRPEAFL.

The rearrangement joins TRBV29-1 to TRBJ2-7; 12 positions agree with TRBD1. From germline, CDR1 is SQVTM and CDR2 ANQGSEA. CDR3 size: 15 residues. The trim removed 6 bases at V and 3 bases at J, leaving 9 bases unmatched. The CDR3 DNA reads TGCAGCGTCCGATCCCGGGACAGGGGGCGCTACGAGCAGTACTTC. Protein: CSVRSRDRGRYEQYF.

Here the CDR3 DNA reads TGTGCCAGCAGTCTCCCCCCGGGACAGGCTAACTATGGCTACACCTTC. Protein: CASSLPPGQANYGYTF. This chain joins TRBV28 and TRBJ1-2; 8 nucleotides match TRBD1. J was trimmed by 0 bases and V by 5 bases; bases with no gene match: 8. The CDR3 runs to 16 residues. Germline V gene lookup returns CDR1 MDHEN and CDR2 SYDVKM.

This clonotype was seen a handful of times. CDR3 loop: CASSQDVRPCGIPDTQYF. CDR3 bases: TGTGCCAGCAGCCAAGATGTAAGACCCTGTGGGATCCCAGATACGCAGTATTTT. This chain joins TRBV3-2 and TRBJ2-3; TRBD1 is the table's D call, not checked against the DNA. TRBV3-2 is given as a pseudogene. This CDR3 contains 18 residues.

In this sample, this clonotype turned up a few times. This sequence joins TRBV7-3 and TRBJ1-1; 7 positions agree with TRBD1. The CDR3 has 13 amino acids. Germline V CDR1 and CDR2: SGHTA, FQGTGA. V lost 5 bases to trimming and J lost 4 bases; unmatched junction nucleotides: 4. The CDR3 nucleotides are TGTGCCAGCAGCAAACAGGGGAGCACTGAAGCTTTCTTT. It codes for CASSKQGSTEAFF.

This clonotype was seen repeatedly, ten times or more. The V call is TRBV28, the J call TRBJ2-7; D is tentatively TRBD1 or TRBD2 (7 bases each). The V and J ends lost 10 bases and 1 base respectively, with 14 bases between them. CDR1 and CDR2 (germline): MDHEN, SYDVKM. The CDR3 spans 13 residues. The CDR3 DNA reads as TGTGCCACCGGGGGGACAGCTTCCTACGAGCAGTACTTC. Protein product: CATGGTASYEQYF.

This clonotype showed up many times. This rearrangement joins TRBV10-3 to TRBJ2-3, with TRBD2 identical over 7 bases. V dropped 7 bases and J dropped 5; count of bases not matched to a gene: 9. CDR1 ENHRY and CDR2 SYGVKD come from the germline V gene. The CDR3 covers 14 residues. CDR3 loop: CAIKRGGGVDTQYF. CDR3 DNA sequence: TGTGCCATCAAGCGCGGCGGGGGTGTAGATACGCAGTATTTT.